This T cell receptor beta chain was captured by sequencing in a study of response to subunit inactivated influenza vaccine. Study findings and constraints: New T cells are recruited in small numbers by each seasonal influenza vaccination, according to the authors' suggestion.

TCRdb reprocessed the RT-PCR reads via MiXCR and lists one record per CDR3 protein. The data contain around 750,000 distinct CDR3 sequences, about 20% of them seen just once; the ten biggest clones take up roughly 10%. The CDR3 is made up of 19 amino acids. V was clipped by 5 bases and J by 4 bases; unmatched bases: 13. Germline V gives CDR1 KGHSH, CDR2 LQKENI. On this clonotype: The antigen remains undetermined.

This receptor was identified in a man aged 50 or older who received an inactivated influenza vaccine. The chain is built from TRBV18 and TRBJ2-1; 14 nucleotides agree with TRBD2. Sample: PBMCs from blood, taken about 5 days after vaccination. The CDR3 DNA reads TGTGCCAGCTCATCCCCGGGACTAGCGGGGGTTATACGATACAATGAGCAGTTCTTC. Its translation is CASSSPGLAGVIRYNEQFF.